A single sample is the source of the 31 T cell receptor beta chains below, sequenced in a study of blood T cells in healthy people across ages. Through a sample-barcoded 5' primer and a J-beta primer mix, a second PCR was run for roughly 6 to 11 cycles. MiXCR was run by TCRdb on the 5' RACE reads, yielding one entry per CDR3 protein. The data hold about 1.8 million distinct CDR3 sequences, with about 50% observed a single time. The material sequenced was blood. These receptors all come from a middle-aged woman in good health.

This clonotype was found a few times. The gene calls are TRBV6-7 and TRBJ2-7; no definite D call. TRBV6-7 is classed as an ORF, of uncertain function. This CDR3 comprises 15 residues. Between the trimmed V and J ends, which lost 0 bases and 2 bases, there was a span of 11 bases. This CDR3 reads CASSYSTKITYEQYF. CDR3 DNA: TGTGCCAGCAGTTACTCGACCAAAATAACCTACGAGCAGTACTTC.

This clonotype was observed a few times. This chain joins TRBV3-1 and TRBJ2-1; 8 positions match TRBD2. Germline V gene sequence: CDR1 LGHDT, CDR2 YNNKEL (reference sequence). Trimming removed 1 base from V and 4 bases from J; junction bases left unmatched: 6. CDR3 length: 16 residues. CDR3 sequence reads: CASSQAQRGTYNEQFF. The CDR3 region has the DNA TGTGCCAGCAGCCAAGCCCAGCGGGGGACTTACAATGAGCAGTTCTTC.

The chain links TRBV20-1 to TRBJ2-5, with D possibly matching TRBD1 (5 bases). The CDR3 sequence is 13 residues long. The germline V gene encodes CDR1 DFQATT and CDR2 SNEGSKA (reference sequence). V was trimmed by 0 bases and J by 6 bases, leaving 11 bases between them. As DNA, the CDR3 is TGCAGTGCTAGAGACCCAGGGTTGAAGACCCAGTACTTC. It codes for CSARDPGLKTQYF.

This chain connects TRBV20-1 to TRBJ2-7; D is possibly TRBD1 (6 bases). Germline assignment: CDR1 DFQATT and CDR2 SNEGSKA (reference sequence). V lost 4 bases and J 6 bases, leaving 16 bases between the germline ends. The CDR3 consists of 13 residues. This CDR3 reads CSAKKQGLGEQYF. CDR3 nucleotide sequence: TGCAGTGCTAAAAAACAGGGTCTGGGCGAGCAGTACTTC.

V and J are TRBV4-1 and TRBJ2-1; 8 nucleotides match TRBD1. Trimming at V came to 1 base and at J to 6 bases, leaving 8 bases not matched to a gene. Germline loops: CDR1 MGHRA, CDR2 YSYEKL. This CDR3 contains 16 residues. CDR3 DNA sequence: TGCGCCAGCAGCCAAGCCCCAGGGGGCGATTTCAATGAGCAGTTCTTC. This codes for CASSQAPGGDFNEQFF.

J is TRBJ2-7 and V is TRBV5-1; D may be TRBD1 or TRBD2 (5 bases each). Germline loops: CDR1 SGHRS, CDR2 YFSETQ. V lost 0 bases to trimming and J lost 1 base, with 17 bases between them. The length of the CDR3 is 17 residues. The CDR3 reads CASSLAGTLLGSYEQYF. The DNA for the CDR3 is TGCGCCAGCAGCTTGGCCGGGACGCTGTTGGGTTCCTACGAGCAGTACTTC.

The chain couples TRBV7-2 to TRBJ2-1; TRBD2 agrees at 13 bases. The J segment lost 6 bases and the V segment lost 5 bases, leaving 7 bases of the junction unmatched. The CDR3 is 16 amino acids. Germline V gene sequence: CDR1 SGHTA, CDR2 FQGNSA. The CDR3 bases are TGTGCCAGCAGCCGCGGACTAGCGGGGGTCGGCAATGAGCAGTTCTTC. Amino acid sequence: CASSRGLAGVGNEQFF.

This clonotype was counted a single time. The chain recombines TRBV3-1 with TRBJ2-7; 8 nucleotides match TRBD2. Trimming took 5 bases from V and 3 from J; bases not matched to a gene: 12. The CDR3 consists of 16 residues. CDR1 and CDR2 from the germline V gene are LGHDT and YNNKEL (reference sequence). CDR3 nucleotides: TGTGCCAGCAGCACCCGAACGGGGGGGCTCATCTACGAGCAGTACTTC. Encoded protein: CASSTRTGGLIYEQYF.

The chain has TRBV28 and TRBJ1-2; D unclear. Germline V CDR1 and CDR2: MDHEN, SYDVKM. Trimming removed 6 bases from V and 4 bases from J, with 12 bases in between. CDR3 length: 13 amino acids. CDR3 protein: CASRIDPGYGYTF. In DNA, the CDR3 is TGTGCCAGCAGGATCGACCCAGGCTATGGCTACACCTTC.

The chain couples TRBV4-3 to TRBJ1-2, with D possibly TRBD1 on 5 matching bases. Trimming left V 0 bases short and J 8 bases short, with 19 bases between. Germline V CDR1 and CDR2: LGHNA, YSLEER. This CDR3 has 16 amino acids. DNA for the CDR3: TGCGCCAGCAGCCAAGATAGAGTCGACAGCCGACGGGGCTACACCTTC. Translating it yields CASSQDRVDSRRGYTF.

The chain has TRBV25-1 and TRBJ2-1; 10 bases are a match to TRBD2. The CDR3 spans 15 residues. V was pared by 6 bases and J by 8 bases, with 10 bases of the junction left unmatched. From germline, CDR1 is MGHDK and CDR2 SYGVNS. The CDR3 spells CASRERGGAVDEQFF. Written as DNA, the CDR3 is TGTGCCAGCAGGGAGCGGGGGGGCGCGGTGGATGAGCAGTTCTTC.

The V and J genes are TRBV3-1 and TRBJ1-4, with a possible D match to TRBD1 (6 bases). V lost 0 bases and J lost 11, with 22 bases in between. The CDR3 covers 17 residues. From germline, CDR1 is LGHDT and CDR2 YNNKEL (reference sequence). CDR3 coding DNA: TGTGCCAGCAGCCAAGAGGTTGATAACGGGTTGAGGGGGAAACTGTTTTTT. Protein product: CASSQEVDNGLRGKLFF.

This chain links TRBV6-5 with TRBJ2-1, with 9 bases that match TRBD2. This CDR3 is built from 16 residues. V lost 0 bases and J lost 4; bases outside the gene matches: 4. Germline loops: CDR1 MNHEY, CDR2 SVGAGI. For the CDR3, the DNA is TGTGCCAGCAGTTACTCGTTGCGGGGGGGATACAATGAGCAGTTCTTC. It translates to CASSYSLRGGYNEQFF.

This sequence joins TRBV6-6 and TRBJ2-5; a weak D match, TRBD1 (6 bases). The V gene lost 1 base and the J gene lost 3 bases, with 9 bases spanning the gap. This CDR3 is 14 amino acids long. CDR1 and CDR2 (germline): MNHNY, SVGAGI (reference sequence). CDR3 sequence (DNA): TGTGCCAGCAGTTACTGGACAGCAAAAGAGACCCAGTACTTC. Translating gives CASSYWTAKETQYF.

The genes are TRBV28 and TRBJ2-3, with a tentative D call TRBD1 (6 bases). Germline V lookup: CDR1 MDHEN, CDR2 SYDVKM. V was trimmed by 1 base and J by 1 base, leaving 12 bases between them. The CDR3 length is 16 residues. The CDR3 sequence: CASSLFPTGRTDTQYF. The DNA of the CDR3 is TGTGCCAGCAGTTTATTCCCGACAGGACGCACAGATACGCAGTATTTT.

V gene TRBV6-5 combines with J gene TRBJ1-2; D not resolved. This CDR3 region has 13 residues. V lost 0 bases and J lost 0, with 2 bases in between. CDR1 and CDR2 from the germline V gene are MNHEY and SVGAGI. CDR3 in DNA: TGTGCCAGCAGTTACTCCCCTAACTATGGCTACACCTTC. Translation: CASSYSPNYGYTF.

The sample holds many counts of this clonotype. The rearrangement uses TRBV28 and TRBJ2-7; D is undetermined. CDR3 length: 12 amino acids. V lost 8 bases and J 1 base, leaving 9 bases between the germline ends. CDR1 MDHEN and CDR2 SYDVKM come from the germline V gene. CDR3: CASRKGSYEQYF. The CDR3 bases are TGTGCCAGCCGGAAAGGTTCCTACGAGCAGTACTTC.

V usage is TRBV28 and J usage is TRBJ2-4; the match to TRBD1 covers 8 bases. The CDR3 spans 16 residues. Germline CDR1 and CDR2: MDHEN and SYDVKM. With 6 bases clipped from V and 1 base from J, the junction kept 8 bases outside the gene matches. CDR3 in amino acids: CASRFQGAAAKNIQYF. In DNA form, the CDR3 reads TGTGCCAGCAGGTTCCAGGGGGCGGCGGCCAAAAACATTCAGTACTTC.

In DNA, the CDR3 is TGCGCCAGCAGCCAAGACCCCCGGTTTGAAGCTTTCTTT. Its translation is CASSQDPRFEAFF. The J gene is TRBJ1-1, the V gene TRBV4-3; D is unclear. CDR3 length: 13 residues. V was clipped by 0 bases and J by 7 bases, with 9 bases between them. Germline assignment: CDR1 LGHNA and CDR2 YSLEER.

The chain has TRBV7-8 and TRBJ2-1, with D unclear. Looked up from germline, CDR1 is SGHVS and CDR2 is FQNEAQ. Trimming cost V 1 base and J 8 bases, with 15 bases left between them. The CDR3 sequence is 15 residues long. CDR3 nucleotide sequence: TGTGCCAGCAGCTTAGAAATGAAGCTACATGATGAGCAGTTCTTC. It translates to CASSLEMKLHDEQFF.

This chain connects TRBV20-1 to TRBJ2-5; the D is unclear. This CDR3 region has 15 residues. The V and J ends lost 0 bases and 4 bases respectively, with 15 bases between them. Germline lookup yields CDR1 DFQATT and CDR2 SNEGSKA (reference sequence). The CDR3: CSARDPAPMGETQYF. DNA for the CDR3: TGCAGTGCTAGAGATCCAGCCCCCATGGGAGAGACCCAGTACTTC.

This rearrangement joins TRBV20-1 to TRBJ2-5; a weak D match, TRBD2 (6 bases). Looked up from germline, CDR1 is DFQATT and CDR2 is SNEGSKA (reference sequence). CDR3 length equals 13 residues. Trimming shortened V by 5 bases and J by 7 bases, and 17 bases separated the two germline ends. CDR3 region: CSAQIPGLGTQYF. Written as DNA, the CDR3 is TGCAGTGCTCAGATACCGGGACTGGGGACCCAGTACTTC.

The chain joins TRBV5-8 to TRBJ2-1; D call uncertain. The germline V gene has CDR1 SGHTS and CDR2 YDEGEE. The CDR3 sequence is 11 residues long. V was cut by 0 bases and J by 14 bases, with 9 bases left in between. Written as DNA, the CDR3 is TGTGCCAGCAGCTTGGGGGGTAGTGAGTTCTTC. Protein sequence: CASSLGGSEFF.

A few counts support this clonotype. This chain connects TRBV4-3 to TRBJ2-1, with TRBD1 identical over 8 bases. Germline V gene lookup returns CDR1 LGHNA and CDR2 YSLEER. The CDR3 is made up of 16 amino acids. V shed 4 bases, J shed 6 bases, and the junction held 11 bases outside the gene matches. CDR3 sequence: CASSRMPGQVFNEQFF. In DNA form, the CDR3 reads TGCGCCAGCAGCCGGATGCCGGGACAGGTGTTCAATGAGCAGTTCTTC.

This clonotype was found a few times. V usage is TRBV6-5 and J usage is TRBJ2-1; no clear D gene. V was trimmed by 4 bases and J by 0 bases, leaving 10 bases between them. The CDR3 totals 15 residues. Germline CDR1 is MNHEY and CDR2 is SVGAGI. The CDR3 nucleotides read TGTGCCAGCAGTTTGGACCCGCGCTCCTACAATGAGCAGTTCTTC. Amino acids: CASSLDPRSYNEQFF.

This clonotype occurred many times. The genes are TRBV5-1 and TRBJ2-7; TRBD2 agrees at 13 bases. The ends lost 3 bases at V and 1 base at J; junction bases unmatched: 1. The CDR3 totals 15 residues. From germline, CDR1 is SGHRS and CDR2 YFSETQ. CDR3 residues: CASSSGLAGSYEQYF. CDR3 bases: TGCGCCAGCAGCTCGGGACTAGCGGGGTCCTACGAGCAGTACTTC.

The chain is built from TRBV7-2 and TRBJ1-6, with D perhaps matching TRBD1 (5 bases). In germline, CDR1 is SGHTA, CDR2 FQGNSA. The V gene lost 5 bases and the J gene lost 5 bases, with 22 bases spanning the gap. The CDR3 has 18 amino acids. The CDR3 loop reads CASSDLSLGAANNSPLHF. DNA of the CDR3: TGTGCCAGCAGCGATTTATCCCTCGGGGCCGCGAATAATTCACCCCTCCACTTT.

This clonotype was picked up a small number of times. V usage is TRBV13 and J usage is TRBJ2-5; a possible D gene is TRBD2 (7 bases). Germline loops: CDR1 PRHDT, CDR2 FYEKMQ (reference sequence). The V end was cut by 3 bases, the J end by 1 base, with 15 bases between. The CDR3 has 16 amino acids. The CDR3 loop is CASSFPRGAPQETQYF. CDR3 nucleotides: TGTGCCAGCAGCTTCCCACGGGGGGCCCCCCAAGAGACCCAGTACTTC. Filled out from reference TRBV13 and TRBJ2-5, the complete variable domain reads AAGVIQSPRHLIKEKRETATLKCYPIPRHDTVYWYQQGPGQDPQFLISFYEKMQSDKGSIPDRFSAQQFSDYHSELNMSSLELGDSALYFCASSFPRGAPQETQYFGPGTRLLVL.

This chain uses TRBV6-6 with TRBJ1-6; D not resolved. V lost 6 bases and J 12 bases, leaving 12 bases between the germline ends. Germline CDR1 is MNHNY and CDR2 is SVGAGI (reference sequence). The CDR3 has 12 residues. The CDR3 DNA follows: TGTGCCAGCAGCCCACCGTCGGGACCCCTCCACTTT. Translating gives CASSPPSGPLHF.

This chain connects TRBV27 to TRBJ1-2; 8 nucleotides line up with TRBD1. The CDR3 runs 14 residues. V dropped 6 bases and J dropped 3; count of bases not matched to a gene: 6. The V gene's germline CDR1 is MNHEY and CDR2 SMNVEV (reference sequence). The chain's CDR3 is CASRPGGRDYGYTF. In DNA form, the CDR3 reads TGTGCCAGCAGGCCAGGGGGCCGGGACTATGGCTACACCTTC.

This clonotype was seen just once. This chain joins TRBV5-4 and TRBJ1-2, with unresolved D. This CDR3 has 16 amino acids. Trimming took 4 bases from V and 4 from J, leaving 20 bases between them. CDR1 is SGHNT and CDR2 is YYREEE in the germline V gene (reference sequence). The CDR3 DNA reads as TGTGCCAGCAGCCTTGGTATCGGTTTGAACGCCTATGGCTACACCTTC. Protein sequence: CASSLGIGLNAYGYTF.